This is a list of T cell receptor beta chains from one sample in a study of T cell responses to AZD1222 COVID-19 vaccine. The protocol was immunoSEQ multiplex PCR, while the TCRdb copy is restricted to in-frame clones and leaves out a portion. The sample carries 80,000 to 90,000 clones, 92% recorded once. The sequencing used peripheral blood, collected on day 0 of AZD1222 vaccination. These receptors were taken from an adult in good health. Each CDR3 is given with its conserved first and last residue. A D gene is named only where the DNA matches it firmly. Size tells how often a clone was seen (once, few, many) or the class of an expanded clone, and some rows leave it out.

>14|TRBV6-5|TRBJ1-1|TRBD1|NA
CASSPTGAYTEAFF
TGTGCCAGCAGTCCAACAGGGGCGTACACTGAAGCTTTCTTT
>15|TRBV5-6|TRBJ1-5|TRBD1|NA
CASSLGTGPNQPQHF
TGTGCCAGCAGCTTGGGGACAGGGCCCAATCAGCCCCAGCATTTT
>16|TRBV6-2/TRBV6-3|TRBJ1-5|NA|NA
CASSYDRGPGNQPQHF
TGTGCCAGCAGTTACGATCGGGGTCCGGGGAATCAGCCCCAGCATTTT
>17|TRBV27|TRBJ2-5|TRBD1|NA
CASSRVGFDRGPETQYF
TGTGCCAGCAGTCGGGTCGGGTTCGACAGGGGGCCTGAGACCCAGTACTTC
>15|TRBV19|TRBJ2-3|NA|NA
CASSWSTRGTDTQYF
TGTGCCAGTAGTTGGTCTACGAGGGGCACAGATACGCAGTATTTT
>15|TRBV19|TRBJ2-1|TRBD2|NA
CASSTSSGSFDEQFF
TGTGCCAGTAGTACATCTAGCGGGAGTTTTGATGAGCAGTTCTTC
>17|TRBV5-1|TRBJ2-1|TRBD2|NA
CASSLPNSGSSYNEQFF
TGCGCCAGCAGCTTGCCGAATAGCGGGAGCTCCTACAATGAGCAGTTCTTC
>14|TRBV19|TRBJ2-7|TRBD1|NA
CASSIEDRAYEQYF
TGTGCCAGTAGTATAGAGGACAGGGCCTACGAGCAGTACTTC
>14|TRBV19|TRBJ2-1|NA|NA
CAVRGGAYYNEQFF
TGTGCCGTTAGGGGCGGGGCGTACTACAATGAGCAGTTCTTC
>13|TRBV18|TRBJ1-2|NA|NA
CASSPEDLYGYTF
TGTGCCAGCTCACCTGAGGATCTCTATGGCTACACCTTC
>13|TRBV15|TRBJ2-7|TRBD1|NA
CATSSDRAREQYF
TGTGCCACCAGCTCGGACAGGGCTAGGGAGCAGTACTTC
>15|TRBV7-3|TRBJ1-1|NA|NA
CASSLRQATNTEAFF
TGTGCCAGCAGCTTAAGACAGGCCACGAACACTGAAGCTTTCTTT
>15|TRBV7-9|TRBJ2-1|NA|NA
CASSLKGGVWNEQFF
TGTGCCAGCAGCTTGAAGGGGGGAGTTTGGAATGAGCAGTTCTTC
>18|TRBV10-3|TRBJ2-2|NA|NA
CAISATGVQAGNTGELFF
TGTGCCATCAGTGCGACTGGTGTACAGGCGGGGAACACCGGGGAGCTGTTTTTT
>14|TRBV6-5|TRBJ2-4|NA|NA
CASAGMGNKNIQYF
TGTGCCAGCGCGGGCATGGGTAATAAAAACATTCAGTACTTC
>11|TRBV5-6|TRBJ2-3|NA|NA
CASSLRDTQYF
TGTGCCAGCAGTCTCCGAGATACGCAGTATTTT
>12|TRBV3-1/TRBV3-2|TRBJ2-1|NA|NA
CASSVLLNEQFF
TGTGCCAGTAGCGTCCTCCTTAATGAGCAGTTCTTC
>17|TRBV7-2|TRBJ2-1|TRBD2|NA
CATRVPGLATAYNEQFF
TGTGCCACCAGGGTCCCGGGACTAGCGACAGCCTACAATGAGCAGTTCTTC
>20|TRBV24-1|TRBJ2-1|TRBD2|NA
CATSDLSPGGTSGSYNEQFF
TGTGCCACCAGTGATTTGTCGCCAGGGGGGACTAGCGGATCCTACAATGAGCAGTTCTTC
>15|TRBV21-1|TRBJ2-7|NA|NA
CASSKPPGGAYEQYF
TGTGCCAGCAGCAAACCCCCAGGGGGGGCCTACGAGCAGTACTTC
>16|TRBV5-8|TRBJ1-1|NA|NA
CASTLSLGGIHPEAFF
TGTGCCAGCACCTTATCCCTGGGTGGGATTCACCCTGAAGCTTTCTTT
>13|TRBV29-1|TRBJ1-5|NA|once
CSVSTGSHQPQHF
TGCAGCGTTAGTACAGGGTCCCATCAGCCCCAGCATTTT
>14|TRBV6-5|TRBJ2-2|TRBD1|NA
CASIGTANTGELFF
TGTGCCAGCATCGGGACAGCGAACACCGGGGAGCTGTTTTTT
>14|TRBV27|TRBJ2-3|NA|NA
CASSHQGSTDTQYF
TGTGCCAGCAGTCACCAGGGAAGCACAGATACGCAGTATTTT
>17|TRBV11-2|TRBJ2-3|NA|NA
CASSLNPSFPSTDTQYF
TGTGCCAGCAGCTTAAACCCTAGCTTCCCTAGCACAGATACGCAGTATTTT
>14|TRBV2|TRBJ2-5|TRBD2|NA
CASTTGTSGSDRNF
TGTGCCAGCACAACCGGGACTAGCGGGAGTGACAGGAACTTC
>13|TRBV5-4|TRBJ2-2|NA|NA
CASSSQDTGELFF
TGTGCCAGCAGCTCCCAGGACACCGGGGAGCTGTTTTTT
>14|TRBV28|TRBJ2-1|TRBD2|once
CASRRVGTIHEQFF
TGTGCCAGCAGAAGAGTCGGGACTATCCATGAGCAGTTCTTC
>13|TRBV19|TRBJ2-1|NA|NA
CASSRGRNNEQFF
TGTGCCAGTAGCCGGGGAAGAAACAATGAGCAGTTCTTC
>14|TRBV10-1|TRBJ2-5|TRBD2|NA
CASLPTSNQETQYF
TGCGCCAGCCTCCCGACTAGCAATCAAGAGACCCAGTACTTC
>15|TRBV19|TRBJ2-2|NA|NA
CASKTGTLNTGELFF
TGTGCCAGTAAAACCGGGACTCTGAACACCGGGGAGCTGTTTTTT
>16|TRBV27|TRBJ1-5|NA|once
CASSLYRGSVNQPQHF
TGTGCCAGCAGTTTATATAGGGGTTCGGTCAATCAGCCCCAGCATTTT
>14|TRBV27|TRBJ2-7|NA|NA
CASSLAPSSYEQYF
TGTGCCAGCAGTTTAGCGCCTAGCTCCTACGAGCAGTACTTC
>15|TRBV28|TRBJ2-3|NA|NA
CASTTRGRGTDTQYF
TGTGCCAGCACTACACGGGGGAGAGGCACAGATACGCAGTATTTT
>15|TRBV6-1|TRBJ1-2|NA|NA
CASSFGTRVNYGYTF
TGTGCCAGCAGTTTCGGGACTCGCGTTAACTATGGCTACACCTTC
>15|TRBV5-1|TRBJ1-6|NA|NA
CASSLAPGDNSPLHF
TGCGCCAGCAGCTTGGCACCAGGGGATAATTCACCCCTCCACTTT
>16|TRBV4-1|TRBJ1-2|NA|NA
CASSQDMEGLPYGYTF
TGCGCCAGCAGCCAAGATATGGAGGGACTGCCATATGGCTACACCTTC
>16|TRBV9|TRBJ2-3|NA|NA
CASSDNNGVSTDTQYF
TGTGCCAGCAGCGATAACAACGGGGTTAGCACAGATACGCAGTATTTT
>15|TRBV7-9|TRBJ2-2|NA|NA
CASSLSRLSTGELFF
TGTGCCAGCAGCTTATCCAGGCTGAGTACCGGGGAGCTGTTTTTT
>14|TRBV7-2|TRBJ2-7|NA|NA
CASSLVNGNYEQYF
TGTGCCAGCAGCTTAGTTAACGGAAACTACGAGCAGTACTTC
>12|TRBV28|TRBJ2-1|NA|NA
CASTTAWGEQFF
TGTGCCAGTACGACAGCGTGGGGTGAGCAGTTCTTC
>15|TRBV2|TRBJ2-3|NA|NA
CASSEGAGEGDTQYF
TGTGCCAGCAGTGAGGGGGCGGGAGAAGGTGATACGCAGTATTTT
>19|TRBV7-9|TRBJ1-6|NA|NA
CATTRRDILASSYNSPLHF
TGTGCCACAACCCGTCGGGACATATTAGCGAGCTCCTATAATTCACCCCTCCACTTT
>15|TRBV4-2|TRBJ1-1|NA|medium-sized
CASSQSTEGAAEAFF
TGTGCCAGCAGCCAATCGACGGAGGGAGCCGCTGAAGCTTTCTTT
>14|TRBV2|TRBJ2-7|TRBD2|NA
CASSELAGGPEQYF
TGTGCCAGCAGTGAGTTAGCGGGAGGTCCCGAGCAGTACTTC
>16|TRBV3-1/TRBV3-2|TRBJ1-2|TRBD1|NA
CASSHPGTGGNYGYTF
TGTGCCAGCAGCCACCCTGGGACAGGGGGAAACTATGGCTACACCTTC
>16|TRBV3-1/TRBV3-2|TRBJ2-1|TRBD2|NA
CASSQEPSGLYNEQFF
TGTGCCAGCAGCCAAGAACCTAGCGGGCTATACAATGAGCAGTTCTTC
>16|TRBV28|TRBJ1-2|TRBD1|few
CASSSTGIGKAYGYTF
TGTGCCAGCAGTTCGACAGGGATAGGGAAGGCCTATGGCTACACCTTC
>15|TRBV14|TRBJ1-6|NA|NA
CASSQDRRNNSPLHF
TGTGCCAGCAGCCAAGACCGGCGTAATAATTCACCCCTCCACTTT
>17|TRBV19|TRBJ2-3|TRBD2|NA
CASSIRGGFMSTDTQYF
TGTGCCAGTAGTATAAGGGGAGGGTTTATGTCCACAGATACGCAGTATTTT
>16|TRBV7-9|TRBJ1-3|NA|once
CASSLGGDLDRNTIYF
TGTGCCAGCAGCTTAGGAGGGGACTTGGATAGAAACACCATATATTTT
>15|TRBV28|TRBJ2-7|TRBD2|NA
CASSSLAGGPNEQYF
TGTGCCAGCAGTTCCCTAGCGGGAGGGCCTAATGAGCAGTACTTC
>15|TRBV5-4|TRBJ2-5|TRBD2|few
CASSTRLADQETQYF
TGTGCCAGCAGCACCAGACTAGCGGACCAAGAGACCCAGTACTTC
>16|TRBV19|TRBJ2-3|TRBD2|NA
CASSRVAGTRTDTQYF
TGTGCCAGTAGTCGGGTAGCGGGAACCCGCACAGATACGCAGTATTTT
>19|TRBV28|TRBJ1-2|TRBD1|NA
CASSLYVPAGTGGIVGYTF
TGTGCCAGCAGTTTATACGTACCGGCCGGGACAGGGGGTATAGTTGGCTACACCTTC